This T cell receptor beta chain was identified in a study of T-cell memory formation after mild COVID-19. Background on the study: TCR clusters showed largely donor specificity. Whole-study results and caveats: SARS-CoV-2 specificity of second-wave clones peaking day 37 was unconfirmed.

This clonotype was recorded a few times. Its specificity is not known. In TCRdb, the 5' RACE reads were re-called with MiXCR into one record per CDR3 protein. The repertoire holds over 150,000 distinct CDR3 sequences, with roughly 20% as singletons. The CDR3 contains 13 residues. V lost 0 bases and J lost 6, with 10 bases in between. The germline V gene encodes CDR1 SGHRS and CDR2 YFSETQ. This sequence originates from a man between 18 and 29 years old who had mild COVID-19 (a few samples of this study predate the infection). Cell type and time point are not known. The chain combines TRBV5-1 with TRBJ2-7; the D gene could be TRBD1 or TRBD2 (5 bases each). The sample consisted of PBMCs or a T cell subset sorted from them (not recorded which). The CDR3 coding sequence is TGCGCCAGCAGCTTGGCGGGACGTAGCGAGCAGTACGTC. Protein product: CASSLAGRSEQYV.